The sequence of this T cell receptor (beta chain) was determined in a study of T cells after yellow fever vaccination. Germline V gene sequence: CDR1 SGHAT, CDR2 FQNNGV. J was trimmed by 7 bases and V by 3 bases; bases with no gene match: 9. CDR3 length: 15 amino acids. Findings of the study overall: Abundant clonotypes from the bulk population could have been carried over as contaminants into FACS-sorted repertoires.

TCRdb analysed the 5' RACE reads with MiXCR anew, one entry per CDR3 protein. Of fewer than 350,000 distinct CDR3 sequences listed, 8.7% are singletons. This clonotype was seen more than once but under ten times. Its target is unknown. The receptor was derived from a man between 18 and 35 years old who received the YFV17D yellow fever vaccine. The sequencing here drew on PBMCs, taken on the day of the first yellow fever vaccination. The rearrangement uses TRBV11-2 and TRBJ2-4, with 7 nucleotides matching TRBD1. CDR3 loop: CASSFADRVANIQYF. CDR3 nucleotide sequence: TGTGCCAGCAGCTTCGCTGACAGGGTGGCGAACATTCAGTACTTC.